This T cell receptor (beta chain) was recorded in a study of vaccination effects on CD4 cells after COVID-19. Expansion with viral peptide pools was applied to antigen-specific CD4+ T cells by the ViraFEST assay prior to sequencing. Investigators separated out CD4+ T cells once about eleven days of culture had passed. Sometime from March through December 2020, the person acquired a SARS-CoV-2 infection that PCR confirmed. A few counts support this clone. Its antigen is currently unknown. Germline CDR1 SEHNR, CDR2 FQNEAQ (reference sequence). CDR3 length equals 15 residues. The V end was cut by 2 bases, the J end by 0 bases, with 8 bases between. Data came from immunoSEQ multiplex PCR; TCRdb stores just in-frame clones and leaves some out. Of 30,000 to 45,000 clones listed, 70% to 80% are singletons.

This TCR was sampled from a human donor who had a prior SARS-CoV-2 infection. The material sequenced was CD4+ T cells from PBMCs cultured with HCoV-NL63 spike peptides, taken before COVID-19 vaccination. This rearrangement joins TRBV7-9 to TRBJ2-1; possibly TRBD1 for D (5 bases). The CDR3 region is CASSLRQSSYNEQFF. CDR3 DNA: TGTGCCAGCAGCTTAAGACAGAGCTCCTACAATGAGCAGTTCTTC.